The present entry profiles one TCR beta chain with its context. Relative to its sample, this clone is medium-sized (0.01 to 0.1%). The specificity of this receptor is unknown. No per-base quality is available; no much larger clone lies one base away. The entry originates in a study of metastatic and nonmetastatic thyroid tumors (dated by TCRdb to the early 2020s). Regarding the complete study: Repertoires from peripheral blood and from tumor or nodule tissue samples of malignant and benign thyroid patients were compared. What the authors observed across the whole study: In both blood and tumor samples, malignant tumors were reported to have significantly higher TCR beta diversity than benign nodules.

Libraries were made using PCR. The sequencer listed for this sample is Illumina HiSeq 4000. High-throughput sequencing was used to profile the CDR3 region of the TCR beta-chain in every patient. The authors' pipeline ran thus. Drawing on CDR3 differences between clinicopathological groups, the researchers built a classifier meant to tell apart patients with distant-metastatic papillary thyroid cancer. Repertoire diversity was assessed with the Shannon index, and tumor-blood repertoire similarity with the Morisita-Horn index. Starting from the raw public reads, TCRdb applied fastp trimming at Q25, assembled clones with MiXCR and retained in-frame beta chains. The V and J calls shown here were made by TCRdb, not taken from the authors' results. Within this sample are approximately 30,000 clones, with less than 25% of them counted one time only. The ten largest make up roughly 2.2% of the sample. The germline V gene yields SGHNT for CDR1 and YENEEA for CDR2. Ends trimmed: V by 0 bases, J by 7 bases; bases unmatched to a gene: 3. The CDR3 goes from the cysteine to the phenylalanine over 15 residues. Solely the CDR3 DNA is kept, with 45 bases framed from the first base.

No patient had received any treatment before thyroid surgery. Patient clinical samples collected from about 2011 to 2019 were retrospectively analysed using T-cell receptor beta sequencing. The sequencing input was blood. The origin of this receptor is a female donor with papillary thyroid cancer or a benign thyroid nodule (not recorded which). Some clones in this sample may be carry-over from other donors' samples. The chain uses TRBV11-3 and TRBJ1-6, with 7 bases in between that match TRBD1. Here is the DNA: TGTGCCAGCAGCTTAGATCCAGGGGGGAATTCACCCCTCCACTTT. Its protein reads: CASSLDPGGNSPLHF.